The T cell receptor beta chain under discussion was sequenced for a study of STAT3 mutations in large granular lymphocyte leukemia. Across the study: Approximately 40% of treated T-LGLL patients showed hematologic response to immunosuppression.

Using immunoSEQ multiplex PCR, the repertoire was profiled, and TCRdb retains in-frame clones only, with some absent. The data hold roughly 12,000 clones, with 85% observed a single time. Notes on this clone: Its target is unknown.

Study outcomes and limitations: In several patients, dominant TCR clone burden exceeded STAT3 mutant burden, suggesting STAT3 mutation arose secondarily. Clonal expansion was inferred from samples taken at other timepoints. All newly emerging clones after therapy were STAT3 wild type. Every T-cell large granular lymphocyte leukemia patient had at least one immunodominant TCR beta clonotype.

The CDR3 has 12 residues. Looked up from germline, CDR1 is ENHRY and CDR2 is SYGVKD. The V and J ends lost 7 bases and 6 bases respectively, with 11 bases between them. The V gene is TRBV10-3, the J gene TRBJ2-3; maybe TRBD2 (5 bases). Sequencing was performed on peripheral blood mononuclear cells. The source of this sequence is a man aged 80 or over with T-cell large granular lymphocyte leukemia. Some clones in this sample may be carry-over from other donors' samples. CDR3 bases: TGTGCCATCACCGAGGGTACGGATACGCAGTATTTT. It specifies CAITEGTDTQYF.